This T cell receptor beta chain was documented in a study of early T cells in non-severe SARS-CoV-2 infection. Across the study: Bulk RNA isolated from unsorted whole blood underwent sequencing; chains were not paired.

Trimming took off 5 bases at V and 0 bases at J, with 5 bases between the two ends. From germline, CDR1 is SGHTA and CDR2 FQGNSA. The length of the CDR3 is 12 residues. Unique molecular identifiers were attached to individual cDNA molecules. TCRdb independently ran MiXCR on the 5' RACE reads; one entry per CDR3 protein. The repertoire holds 45,000 to 75,000 distinct CDR3 sequences, with 5.5% to 6.5% as singletons. This clonotype came up many times. Its specificity is not known. Regarding the study as a whole: There was a bias toward anti-spike CD8 responses in VDJdb matching, which missed private and CD4 specificities.

Sequencing input: whole blood. The sequence came from an adult who was a healthcare worker with PCR-confirmed SARS-CoV-2 infection or an uninfected control (not recorded which). This chain uses TRBV7-2 with TRBJ2-7; D is uncertain. For the CDR3, the DNA is TGTGCCAGCAGCCAAAACTCCTACGAGCAGTACTTC. This codes for CASSQNSYEQYF.